This record looks at one TCR beta chain sequence and its context. The data stem from a study of blood T cell repertoires in COVID-19. Overall study context: Researchers got acute and convalescent COVID-19 samples from the United States, Italy and Spain. PBMCs, B-cell-depleted T cells, or T cells were the source of the cDNA or gDNA that made up the material.

Germline V lookup: CDR1 MNHNY, CDR2 SVGAGI (reference sequence). J gave up 4 bases and V 5 bases, and 15 bases lay outside the gene matches. This CDR3 contains 20 residues. Original analysis: Amplification of reference gene primers provided the estimated nucleated cell counts. Some clones are missing from TCRdb's copy, which holds only in-frame ones; the method was immunoSEQ multiplex PCR. The DNA gave D and trimming, while V, J and clone size come from that table. The sample records 350,000 or so clones, roughly 90% being singletons. Sequences were obtained from PBMCs or T cells enriched from blood (not recorded which). The TCR comes from a woman in her twenties or thirties who had been exposed to COVID-19. The V gene is TRBV6-6, the J gene TRBJ2-2; 14 bases are a match to TRBD2. The CDR3 loop reads CASSRPWVRLAGGATGELFF. CDR3 coding DNA: TGTGCCAGCAGTCGACCTTGGGTTAGACTAGCGGGAGGGGCCACCGGGGAGCTGTTTTTT.